This T cell receptor beta chain comes out of a study of blood T cells in healthy people across ages. Notes on the study in general: Naive T cell percentage strongly correlated with TCR beta diversity.

Each donor supplied ten milliliters of peripheral blood. A sample-barcoded 5' primer and a J-beta primer mix were used in a second PCR of roughly 7 to 12 cycles. A 12-random-nucleotide template-switch adaptor tagged each cDNA molecule. Samples each returned at least 2.5 million CDR3-containing paired-end reads. TCRdb analysed the 5' RACE reads with MiXCR anew, one entry per CDR3 protein. The sample includes 1.5 million to 2 million distinct CDR3 sequences, about 32% of them seen just once. This CDR3 has 14 amino acids. Looked up from germline, CDR1 is MNHEY and CDR2 is SVGAGI. The V end was cut by 6 bases, the J end by 1 base, with 13 bases between. On this clonotype itself: Its antigen remains unknown.

The chain is built from TRBV6-5 and TRBJ2-7, with D unresolved. This TCR was recovered from a woman aged 25 to 39 in good health. The sequencing input was blood. This CDR3 reads CASRLLDGSYEQYF. CDR3 sequence (DNA): TGTGCCAGCAGGCTACTGGACGGTTCCTACGAGCAGTACTTC.